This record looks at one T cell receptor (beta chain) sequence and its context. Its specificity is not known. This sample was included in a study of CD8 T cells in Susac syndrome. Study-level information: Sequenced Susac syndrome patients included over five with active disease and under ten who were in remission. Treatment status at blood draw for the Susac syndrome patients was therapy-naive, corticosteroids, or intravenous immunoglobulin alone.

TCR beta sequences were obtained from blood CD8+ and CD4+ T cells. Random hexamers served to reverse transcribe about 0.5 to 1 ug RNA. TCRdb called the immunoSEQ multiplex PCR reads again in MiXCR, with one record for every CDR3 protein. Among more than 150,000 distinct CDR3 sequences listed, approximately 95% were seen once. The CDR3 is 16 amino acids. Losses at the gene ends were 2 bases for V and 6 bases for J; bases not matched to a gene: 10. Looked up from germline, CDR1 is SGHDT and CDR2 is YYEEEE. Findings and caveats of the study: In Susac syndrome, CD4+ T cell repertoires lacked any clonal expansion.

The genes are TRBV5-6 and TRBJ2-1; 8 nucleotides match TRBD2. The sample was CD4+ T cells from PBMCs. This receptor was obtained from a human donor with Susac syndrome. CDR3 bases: TGTGCCAGCAGCTTTGACGGGAGGGCCCGTCTCAATGAGCAGTTCTTC. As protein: CASSFDGRARLNEQFF.